A selection of T cell receptor beta chains follows, all from one sample in a study of PD-1 blockade in classical Hodgkin lymphoma. Sequencing used immunoSEQ multiplex PCR; TCRdb keeps in-frame clones, though not all of them. Of around 28,000 clones listed, around four fifths are singletons. Sequences were derived from CD4+ T cells from blood, sampled before the fourth cycle of nivolumab. These receptors were collected from a human donor with classical Hodgkin lymphoma. Each CDR3 is given with its conserved first and last residue.

CDR3 protein | CDR3 length | J gene | V gene
CASSLAGPWSYEQYF | 15 | TRBJ2-7 | TRBV6-5
CASGTFDNSPLHF | 13 | TRBJ1-6 | TRBV27
CASSLVGSRYNEQFF | 15 | TRBJ2-1 | TRBV11-3
CAWSEGVNYGYTF | 13 | TRBJ1-2 | TRBV30
CASSAWDRGLAEQYF | 15 | TRBJ2-7 | TRBV5-4
CASTPLQGHQPQHF | 14 | TRBJ1-5 | TRBV19
CASQYGQPRNNEQFF | 15 | TRBJ2-1 | TRBV6-4
CASSFKGRSYGYTF | 14 | TRBJ1-2 | TRBV11-2
CASTGENSGTDYTGELFF | 18 | TRBJ2-2 | TRBV19
CASSDRPYEQYF | 12 | TRBJ2-7 | TRBV2
CAWNIDRDTEAFF | 13 | TRBJ1-1 | TRBV30